The 12 T cell receptor beta chains below come from one sample, sequenced in a study of blood T cell repertoires in COVID-19. Measured with immunoSEQ multiplex PCR; TCRdb has only the in-frame clones, and not every one. The sample shows 180,000 or so clones, more than 70% of them seen only once. What was sequenced was peripheral blood. The receptors here all came from a person aged 65-85 years with COVID-19, enrolled during active disease.

The chain has TRBV6-1 and TRBJ2-7; TRBD2 matches at 11 bases. This CDR3 has 17 amino acids. The germline V gene encodes CDR1 MNHNS and CDR2 SASEGT. With 2 bases clipped from V and 0 bases from J, the junction kept 6 bases outside the gene matches. The CDR3 DNA follows: TGTGCCAGCAGTGAATGGGGACTAGCGGAGAACTCCTACGAGCAGTACTTC. Translating it yields CASSEWGLAENSYEQYF.

The chain recombines TRBV19 with TRBJ1-2, with D unclear. The CDR3 is 13 amino acids. The germline CDR1 and CDR2 sequences are LNHDA and SQIVND (reference sequence). The germline V and J ends were trimmed by 3 bases and 11 bases, with 16 bases remaining between them. The CDR3 reads CASSIELLGRYTF. The CDR3 bases are TGTGCCAGTAGTATTGAACTCCTTGGGAGGTACACCTTC.

The chain's CDR3 is CASSYGTSSLNTEAFF. The CDR3 DNA sequence: TGTGCCAGCAGTTACGGGACTTCCAGCTTGAACACTGAAGCTTTCTTT. V is TRBV6-5 and J is TRBJ1-1; D might be TRBD1 (5 bases). This CDR3 contains 16 residues. Trimming pared 2 bases from V and 0 bases from J, leaving 13 bases between. The germline V gene encodes CDR1 MNHEY and CDR2 SVGAGI.

The chain recombines TRBV5-1 with TRBJ2-5; 7 nucleotides line up with TRBD2. The V gene end was trimmed by 4 bases and the J gene end by 2 bases; junction bases not matched to a gene: 5. Germline V gene sequence: CDR1 SGHRS, CDR2 YFSETQ. The CDR3 sequence is 14 residues long. The CDR3 DNA is TGCGCCAGCAGCCGCGGGAGTCCGCAAGAGACCCAGTACTTC. Translating gives CASSRGSPQETQYF.

The chain joins TRBV19 to TRBJ1-1, with D possibly being TRBD1 (5 bases). CDR1 and CDR2 from the germline V gene are LNHDA and SQIVND (reference sequence). V lost 6 bases, J lost 4 bases, and 15 bases lay in between. This CDR3 region has 14 residues. CDR3 in amino acids: CASRQGEDGTEAFF. In DNA form, the CDR3 reads TGTGCCAGTAGGCAAGGGGAGGACGGCACTGAAGCTTTCTTT. The full variable domain, completed using reference TRBV19 and TRBJ1-1, is DGGITQSPKYLFRKEGQNVTLSCEQNLNHDAMYWYRQDPGQGLRLIYYSQIVNDFQKGDIAEGYSVSREKKESFPLTVTSAQKNPTAFYLCASRQGEDGTEAFFGQGTRLTVV.

This CDR3 is CSAGGGMEPQHF. In DNA, the CDR3 is TGCAGCGCGGGTGGGGGGATGGAGCCCCAGCATTTT. The rearrangement uses TRBV29-1 and TRBJ1-5; D perhaps matches TRBD1 (5 bases). The CDR3 spans 12 residues. Germline CDR1 is SQVTM and CDR2 is ANQGSEA. Trimming shortened V by 7 bases and J by 8 bases, and 15 bases separated the two germline ends.

J is TRBJ2-3 and V is TRBV3-1 (or the pseudogene TRBV3-2); 13 positions match TRBD2. Germline lookup yields CDR1 LGHDT and CDR2 YNNKEL (reference sequence). The CDR3 is 18 residues long. V lost 7 bases, J lost 1 base, and 11 bases stayed unmatched. Written as DNA, the CDR3 is TGTGCCAGCACCAACCGAAGGACTAGCGGGGGAGGCACAGATACGCAGTATTTT. It translates to CASTNRRTSGGGTDTQYF.

This clone was detected a few times. V and J are TRBV27 and TRBJ1-2, with 10 bases identical to TRBD1. The CDR3 is 15 residues long. Germline CDR1 and CDR2: MNHEY and SMNVEV (reference sequence). J was trimmed by 7 bases and V by 2 bases; bases with no gene match: 7. The CDR3 DNA reads as TGTGCCAGCAGTTTAGTTGGGACAGGGGCCTTTGGCTACACCTTC. Translated: CASSLVGTGAFGYTF.

This chain joins TRBV28 and TRBJ2-5; 9 nucleotides line up with TRBD1. Germline V CDR1 and CDR2: MDHEN, SYDVKM. CDR3 length: 15 amino acids. With 5 bases clipped from V and 5 bases from J, the junction kept 9 bases outside the gene matches. CDR3 sequence: CASSPYYDRGETQYF. In DNA form, the CDR3 reads TGTGCCAGCAGTCCATACTACGACAGGGGGGAGACCCAGTACTTC.

This chain joins TRBV5-1 and TRBJ2-2, with 9 bases matching TRBD1. This CDR3 comprises 15 residues. The germline gives CDR1 SGHRS, CDR2 YFSETQ. The trim removed 3 bases at V and 6 bases at J, leaving 6 bases unmatched. Here the CDR3 DNA reads TGCGCCAGCAGCTCCGGGACAGGGTGGGCCGGGGAGCTGTTTTTT. Its protein is CASSSGTGWAGELFF.

V gene TRBV6-6 combines with J gene TRBJ2-1; possibly TRBD1 for D (5 bases). The CDR3 length is 13 residues. Trimming stripped 7 bases from V and 5 bases from J, with 12 bases between. CDR1 and CDR2 from the germline V gene are MNHNY and SVGAGI (reference sequence). The CDR3 region has the DNA TGTGCCAGCATCTTTCAGGGTCACAATGAGCAGTTCTTC. It translates to CASIFQGHNEQFF.

The genes are TRBV3-1 (or the pseudogene TRBV3-2) and TRBJ2-5; 9 bases line up with TRBD1. Per the germline V gene, CDR1 is LGHDT and CDR2 is YNNKEL (reference sequence). CDR3 length: 15 amino acids. V lost 4 bases, J lost 4 bases, and 7 bases stayed unmatched. The CDR3: CASSPLQGAVETQYF. The CDR3 DNA reads as TGTGCCAGCAGCCCATTACAGGGGGCTGTAGAGACCCAGTACTTC.